Below, one T cell receptor (beta chain) is given with its context. Its antigen remains unidentified. The sample's time point: blood at routine non-recurrence follow-up after resection. The study sequenced unsorted whole RNA from tumor, nontumor lung or frozen PBMC. The data are from a study of spatial heterogeneity in lung cancer. Study-level information: Approximately two years after resection was the median timing of the follow-up PBMC samples, which were sequenced when available. Broader study findings: The appearance of ubiquitous expanded tumor TCRs in blood was greater at resection than follow-up.

TCRdb passed the 5' RACE reads through MiXCR, listing each CDR3 protein once. The data contain around 110,000 distinct CDR3 sequences, 9.5% to 15% of them singletons. There are 14 residues in the CDR3. Germline loops: CDR1 SEHNR, CDR2 FQNEAQ (reference sequence). Trimming cost V 4 bases and J 4 bases, with 12 bases left between them. This clonotype originated in a male donor with early-stage non-small cell lung cancer. The sequencing used PBMCs, collected at follow-up. The gene calls are TRBV7-9 and TRBJ2-3, with D possibly TRBD2 on 7 matching bases. The CDR3 spells CASSWGGRADTQYF. The CDR3, as DNA: TGTGCCAGCAGCTGGGGGGGCCGGGCAGATACGCAGTATTTT.